This T cell receptor beta chain was observed in a study of technical replicates of blood from several donors. Profiled with immunoSEQ multiplex PCR; TCRdb holds only in-frame clones, not every one. The sample carries under 95,000 clones, 95% recorded once. Source material: T cells isolated from PBMCs. The TCR was taken from a human donor in good health.

The CDR3: CAWRSGSYEQYF. Here the CDR3 DNA reads TGTGCCTGGAGGTCCGGCTCCTACGAGCAGTACTTC. The chain links TRBV30 to TRBJ2-7; D gene ambiguous. The germline CDR1 and CDR2 sequences are GTSNPN and SVGIG (reference sequence). Trimming shortened V by 3 bases and J by 0 bases, and 6 bases separated the two germline ends. The CDR3 covers 12 residues.